Following are 10 T cell receptor beta chains from one sample sequenced in a study of beta chain features in type 1 diabetes (dated by TCRdb to 2017 to 2018). Overall study outcomes, separate from this receptor: In all four CD4+ subsets, TCRB CDR3 length was moderately but significantly shorter in type 1 diabetes patients.

These receptors lack a known antigen. Libraries were made using the immunoSEQ multiplex PCR assay. The High Capacity cDNA Reverse Transcription Kit was used to reverse transcribe all of the isolated RNA, meaning that expressed TCRB transcripts were what got sequenced. TCRdb obtained this table from immuneACCESS and retained in-frame rearrangements with V and J assigned. These tables miss some clones; where compared with another copy, unresolved V genes account for less than half of the shortfall, and the remainder is unexplained. This sample lists around 600,000 clones; 9.5% to 15% were detected once. The top ten hold more than 0.1% of the sample. Sample: naive CD4+ T cells from blood. The sample's cell subset or site label is to be understood as: true naive CD4+ T cells. The receptor set was obtained from a man aged 25 to 40 with type 1 diabetes.

The chain recombines TRBV11-2 with TRBJ1-6; no clear D. The CDR3 consists of 12 residues. The germline CDR1 and CDR2 sequences are SGHAT and FQNNGV. V shed 2 bases and J shed 5 bases, with 1 base lying between them. The CDR3 spells CASSLNNSPLHF. The CDR3 nucleotides are TGTGCCAGCAGCTTAAATAATTCACCCCTCCACTTT.

This clone has only a few counts. The CDR3 nucleotides are TGTGCCAGCCAGTTCTCTGGGGCCAACGTCCTGACTTTC. Translated: CASQFSGANVLTF. The chain is built from TRBV6-5 and TRBJ2-6; D is uncertain. The CDR3 consists of 13 residues. Per the germline V gene, CDR1 is MNHEY and CDR2 is SVGAGI. Trimming shortened V by 8 bases and J by 0 bases, and 5 bases separated the two germline ends.

This clone showed up just a few times. V usage is TRBV5-1 and J usage is TRBJ2-1, with unresolved D. The CDR3 is made up of 15 amino acids. Germline V gives CDR1 SGHRS, CDR2 YFSETQ. Trimming shortened V by 4 bases and J by 0 bases, and 11 bases separated the two germline ends. The DNA for the CDR3 is TGCGCCAGCAGCCCCGACGGCCTCTCCTACAATGAGCAGTTCTTC. Residues: CASSPDGLSYNEQFF. Based on the CDR3 plus reference TRBV5-1 and TRBJ2-1, the full variable domain is KAGVTQTPRYLIKTRGQQVTLSCSPISGHRSVSWYQQTPGQGLQFLFEYFSETQRNKGNFPGRFSGRQFSNSRSEMNVSTLELGDSALYLCASSPDGLSYNEQFFGPGTRLTVL.

J is TRBJ2-5 and V is TRBV29-1; D possibly uses TRBD1 or TRBD2 (5 bases each). Near its end, the DNA agrees better with TRBJ2-7, so the J call may be wrong. The CDR3 consists of 14 residues. Germline values: CDR1 SQVTM, CDR2 ANQGSEA. CDR3 DNA: TGCAGCGTTAAAGGAGGACACACTTTCTACGAGCAGTACTTC. This codes for CSVKGGHTFYEQYF.

The table lists this clone with a few counts. The V call is TRBV28, the J call TRBJ1-2; TRBD1 aligns across 7 bases. CDR1 and CDR2 (germline): MDHEN, SYDVKM. Trimming at V came to 4 bases and at J to 8 bases, leaving 4 bases not matched to a gene. There are 12 residues in the CDR3. This chain's CDR3 is CASSSDRVGYTF. The CDR3 nucleotides are TGTGCCAGCAGTTCTGACAGGGTCGGCTACACCTTC.

This chain links TRBV7-8 with TRBJ1-1; TRBD1 might be the D (6 bases). The CDR3 runs to 18 residues. The germline CDR1 and CDR2 sequences are SGHVS and FQNEAQ. Trimming stripped 6 bases from V and 1 base from J, with 24 bases between. CDR3 sequence (DNA): TGTGCCAGCAGTTTTAACAGGGATAAAGCTTTGGGGAACACTGAAGCTTTCTTT. This sequence encodes CASSFNRDKALGNTEAFF.

This clone has a handful of counts. The chain links TRBV15 to TRBJ2-4; D perhaps matches TRBD2 (5 bases). The CDR3 runs 15 residues. Trimming took 6 bases from V and 0 from J, leaving 12 bases between them. Germline CDR1 LNHNV, CDR2 YYDKDF (reference sequence). The CDR3 loop is CATSQEGLAKNIQYF. The CDR3 coding sequence is TGTGCCACCAGTCAAGAAGGACTAGCCAAAAACATTCAGTACTTC.

The J gene is TRBJ2-3, the V gene TRBV18; 10 nucleotides line up with TRBD1. CDR1 is KGHSH, CDR2 LQKENI, per germline. The CDR3 contains 17 residues. The junction had 7 bases not matched to a gene; V was cut back by 3 bases and J by 1 base. The CDR3 sequence is CASSPTGTGAGTDTQYF. CDR3 coding DNA: TGTGCCAGCTCACCGACCGGGACAGGGGCCGGCACAGATACGCAGTATTTT.

The CDR3 sequence is CSVAADRTNTGELFF. Here the CDR3 DNA reads TGCAGCGTTGCAGCGGACAGAACGAACACCGGGGAGCTGTTTTTT. V and J are TRBV29-1 and TRBJ2-2, with D perhaps TRBD1 (6 bases). CDR3 size: 15 residues. The ends were cut back, 4 bases at V and 0 bases at J, with 12 bases in the middle. CDR1 is SQVTM, CDR2 ANQGSEA, per germline.

This clone was seen only a few times. The CDR3 sequence is CASSLKTGENIQYF. The CDR3 nucleotides read TGCGCCAGCAGCTTGAAGACAGGGGAAAACATTCAGTACTTC. This chain uses TRBV5-1 with TRBJ2-4; 8 bases map to TRBD1. In germline, CDR1 is SGHRS, CDR2 YFSETQ. J lost 5 bases, V lost 1 base, and 2 bases had no gene match. The CDR3 sequence is 14 residues long.